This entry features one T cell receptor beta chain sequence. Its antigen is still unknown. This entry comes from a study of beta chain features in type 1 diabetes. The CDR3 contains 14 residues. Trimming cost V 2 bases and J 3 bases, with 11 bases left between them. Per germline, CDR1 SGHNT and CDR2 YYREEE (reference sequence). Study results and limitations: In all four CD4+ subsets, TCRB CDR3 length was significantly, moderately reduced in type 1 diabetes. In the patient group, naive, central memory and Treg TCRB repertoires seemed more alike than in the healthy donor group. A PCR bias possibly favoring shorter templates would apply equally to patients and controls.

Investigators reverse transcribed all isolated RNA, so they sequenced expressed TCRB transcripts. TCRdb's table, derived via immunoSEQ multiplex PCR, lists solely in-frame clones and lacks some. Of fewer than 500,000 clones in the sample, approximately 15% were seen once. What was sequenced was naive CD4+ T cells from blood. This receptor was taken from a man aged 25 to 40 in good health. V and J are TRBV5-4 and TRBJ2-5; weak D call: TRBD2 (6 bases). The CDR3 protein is CASSFGSGEETQYF. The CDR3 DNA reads TGTGCCAGCAGCTTCGGTAGCGGAGAAGAGACCCAGTACTTC.